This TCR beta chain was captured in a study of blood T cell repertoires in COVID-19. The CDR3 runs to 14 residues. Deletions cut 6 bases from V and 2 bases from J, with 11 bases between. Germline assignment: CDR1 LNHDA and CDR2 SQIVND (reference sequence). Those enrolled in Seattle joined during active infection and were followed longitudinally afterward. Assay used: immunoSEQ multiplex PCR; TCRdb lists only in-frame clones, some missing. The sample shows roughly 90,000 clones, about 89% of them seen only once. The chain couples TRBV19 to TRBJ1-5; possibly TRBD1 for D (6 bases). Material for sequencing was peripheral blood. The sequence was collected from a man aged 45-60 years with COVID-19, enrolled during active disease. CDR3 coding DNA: TGTGCCAGTAGCACAGGGATGGGCAATCAGCCCCAGCATTTT. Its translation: CASSTGMGNQPQHF. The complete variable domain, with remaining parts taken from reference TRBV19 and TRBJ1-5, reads DGGITQSPKYLFRKEGQNVTLSCEQNLNHDAMYWYRQDPGQGLRLIYYSQIVNDFQKGDIAEGYSVSREKKESFPLTVTSAQKNPTAFYLCASSTGMGNQPQHFGDGTRLSIL.